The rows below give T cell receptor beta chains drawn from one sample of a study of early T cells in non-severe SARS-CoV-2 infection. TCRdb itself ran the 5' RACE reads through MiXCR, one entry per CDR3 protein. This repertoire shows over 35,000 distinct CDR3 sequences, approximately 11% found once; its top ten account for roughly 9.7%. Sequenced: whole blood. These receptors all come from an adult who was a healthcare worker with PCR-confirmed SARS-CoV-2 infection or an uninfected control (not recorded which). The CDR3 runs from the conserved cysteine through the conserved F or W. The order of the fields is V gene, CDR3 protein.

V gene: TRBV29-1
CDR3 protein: CSVRDSPNEQFF

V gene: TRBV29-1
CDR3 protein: CSVEGSGSSYEQYF

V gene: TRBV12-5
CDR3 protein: CASGLSTDTQYF

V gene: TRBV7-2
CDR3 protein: CASRYSGGPRTGELFF

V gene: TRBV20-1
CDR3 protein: CSRSRKNQPQHF

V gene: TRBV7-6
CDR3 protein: CASSSRQPNTEAFF

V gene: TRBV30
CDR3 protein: CAWSKGQTSGANVLTF

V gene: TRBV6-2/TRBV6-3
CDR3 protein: CASTATSPTDTQYF

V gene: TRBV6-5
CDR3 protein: CASSYSRPGTGRHEQYF

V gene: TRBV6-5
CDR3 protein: CASSSTGGVTDTQYF

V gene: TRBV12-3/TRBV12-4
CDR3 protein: CASTVGGDWSTEAFF

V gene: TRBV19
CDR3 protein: CASSRTGYGYTF

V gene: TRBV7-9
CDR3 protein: CASHDRASTDTQYF

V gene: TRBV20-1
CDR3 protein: CSAGGTGYEAFF

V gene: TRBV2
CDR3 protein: CASRDTGMSPQHF

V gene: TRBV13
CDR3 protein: CASSSTYSGGAGEQFF

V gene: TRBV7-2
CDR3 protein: CASSPIGTGGAYEQYF

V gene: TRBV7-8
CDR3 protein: CASSQTGREQYF

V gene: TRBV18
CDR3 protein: CASSPAGGGLYEQYF

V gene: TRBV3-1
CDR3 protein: CASSPWVAGGRETQYF

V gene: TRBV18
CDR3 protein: CASSPGSSTGELFF

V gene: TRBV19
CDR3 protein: CASSNPGDKNIQYF

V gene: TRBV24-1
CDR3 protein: CATSDFMDSDRGNEQFF

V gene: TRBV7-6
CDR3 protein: CASSPSRGYGGYEQYF

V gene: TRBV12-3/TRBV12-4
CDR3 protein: CASSFAGLEKLFF

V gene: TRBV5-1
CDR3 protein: CASSLGVTDGYTF

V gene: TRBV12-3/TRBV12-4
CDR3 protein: CASSYPDRGGGYTF

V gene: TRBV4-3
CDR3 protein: CASSRRTGGTDTQYF

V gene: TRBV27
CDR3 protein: CASSLARPFGRQPQHF

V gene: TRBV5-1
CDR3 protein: CASTYRDRDEKLFF

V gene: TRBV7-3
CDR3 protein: CASSLTGDRVVSTDTQYF

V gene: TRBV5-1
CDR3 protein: CASSLWASTDTQYF

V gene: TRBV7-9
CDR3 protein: CASSGSAEQYF

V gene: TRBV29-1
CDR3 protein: CSVERGGPSIEQYF

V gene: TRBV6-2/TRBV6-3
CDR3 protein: CASSRPGTEGNIQYF

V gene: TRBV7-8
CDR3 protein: CASSLVRDRAGQPQHF

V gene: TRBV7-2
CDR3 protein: CASSPDNYEQYF

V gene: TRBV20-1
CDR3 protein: CSAPRGRIPGNTTYF

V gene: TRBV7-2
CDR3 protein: CASSYGTVSSYEQYF

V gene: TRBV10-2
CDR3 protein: CASLNYFDQPQHF

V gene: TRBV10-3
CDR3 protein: CAISQGVPNEKLFF

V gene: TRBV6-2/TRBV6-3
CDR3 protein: CASRSSGGITGELFF

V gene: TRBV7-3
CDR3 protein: CASSLSQGFSDTQYF

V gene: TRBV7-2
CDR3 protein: CASNFYGGSTDTQYF

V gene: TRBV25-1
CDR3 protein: CASISRDTRRGYTF

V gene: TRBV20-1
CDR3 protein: CSAPTPSRNTIYF

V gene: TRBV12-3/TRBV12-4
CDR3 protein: CASSATPTNEKLFF

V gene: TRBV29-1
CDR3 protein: CSVMGARETQYF

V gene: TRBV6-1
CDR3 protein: CASSGDWGFYGYTF

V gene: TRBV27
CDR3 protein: CASSLSMGTDTQYF

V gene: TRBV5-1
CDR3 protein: CASMGVDTQYF

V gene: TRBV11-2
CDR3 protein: CASSSWEEQPQHF

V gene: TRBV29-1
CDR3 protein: CSVAGGITTDTQYF

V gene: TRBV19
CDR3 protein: CASSIQAGGDNEQFF

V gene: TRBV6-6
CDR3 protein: CASSQVIGTTNEKLFF

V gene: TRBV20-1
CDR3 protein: CSARGTGSYEQYF

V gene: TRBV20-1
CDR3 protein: CSARDGGPATSGANVLTF

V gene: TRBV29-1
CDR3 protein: CSERAGFSEAFF

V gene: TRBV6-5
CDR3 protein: CASRSAGTGFGYTF